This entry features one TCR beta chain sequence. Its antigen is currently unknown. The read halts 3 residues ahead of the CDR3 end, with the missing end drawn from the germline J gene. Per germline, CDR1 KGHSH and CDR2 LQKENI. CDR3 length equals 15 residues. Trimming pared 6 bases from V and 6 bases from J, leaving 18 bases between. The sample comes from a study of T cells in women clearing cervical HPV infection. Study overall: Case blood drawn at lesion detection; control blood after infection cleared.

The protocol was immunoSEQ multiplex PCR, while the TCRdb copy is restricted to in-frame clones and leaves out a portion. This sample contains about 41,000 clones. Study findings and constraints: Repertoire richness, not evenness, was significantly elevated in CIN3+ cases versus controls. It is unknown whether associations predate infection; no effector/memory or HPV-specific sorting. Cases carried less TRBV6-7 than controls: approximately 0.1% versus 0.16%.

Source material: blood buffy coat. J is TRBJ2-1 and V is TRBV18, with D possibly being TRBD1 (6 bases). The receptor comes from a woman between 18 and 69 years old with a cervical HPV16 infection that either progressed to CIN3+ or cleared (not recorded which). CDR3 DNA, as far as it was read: TGTGCCAGCTCCCCTCTAGGGGGTGTCCTCAATGAG. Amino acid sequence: CASSPLGGVLNE. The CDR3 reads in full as CASSPLGGVLNEQFF.